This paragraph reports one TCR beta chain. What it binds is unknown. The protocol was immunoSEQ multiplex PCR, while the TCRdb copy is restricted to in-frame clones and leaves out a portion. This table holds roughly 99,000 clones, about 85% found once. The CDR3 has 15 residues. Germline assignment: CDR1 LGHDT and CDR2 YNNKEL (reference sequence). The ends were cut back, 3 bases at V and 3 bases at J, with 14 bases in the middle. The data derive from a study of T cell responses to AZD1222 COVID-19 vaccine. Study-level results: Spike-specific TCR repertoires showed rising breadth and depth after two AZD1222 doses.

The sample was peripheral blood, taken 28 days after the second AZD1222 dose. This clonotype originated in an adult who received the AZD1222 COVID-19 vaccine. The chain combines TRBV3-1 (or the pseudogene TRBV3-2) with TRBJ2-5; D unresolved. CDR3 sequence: CASSHLGTGEETQYF. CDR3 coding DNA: TGTGCCAGCAGCCACCTCGGAACCGGCGAAGAGACCCAGTACTTC.